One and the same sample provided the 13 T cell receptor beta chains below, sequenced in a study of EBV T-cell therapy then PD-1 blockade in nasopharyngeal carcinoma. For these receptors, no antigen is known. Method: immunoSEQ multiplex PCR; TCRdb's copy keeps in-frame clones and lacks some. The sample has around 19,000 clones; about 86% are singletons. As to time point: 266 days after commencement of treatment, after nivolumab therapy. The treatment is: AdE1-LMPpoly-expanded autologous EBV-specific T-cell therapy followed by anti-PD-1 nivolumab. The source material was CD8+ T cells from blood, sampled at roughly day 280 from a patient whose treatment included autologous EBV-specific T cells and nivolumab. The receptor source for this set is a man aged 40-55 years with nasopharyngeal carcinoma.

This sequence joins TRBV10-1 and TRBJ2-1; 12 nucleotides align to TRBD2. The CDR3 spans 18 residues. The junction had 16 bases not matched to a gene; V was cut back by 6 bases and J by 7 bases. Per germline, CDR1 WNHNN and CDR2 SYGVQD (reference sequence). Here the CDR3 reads CASSKTSLAGGPRNEQFF. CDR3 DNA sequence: TGCGCCAGCAGCAAGACATCGCTAGCGGGGGGGCCTAGGAATGAGCAGTTCTTC.

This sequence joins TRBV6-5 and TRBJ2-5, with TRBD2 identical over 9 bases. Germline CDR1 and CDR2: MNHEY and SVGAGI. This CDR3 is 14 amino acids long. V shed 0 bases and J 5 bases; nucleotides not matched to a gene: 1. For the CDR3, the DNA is TGTGCCAGCAGTTACTCTAGCGGGGGTGAGACCCAGTACTTC. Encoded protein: CASSYSSGGETQYF.

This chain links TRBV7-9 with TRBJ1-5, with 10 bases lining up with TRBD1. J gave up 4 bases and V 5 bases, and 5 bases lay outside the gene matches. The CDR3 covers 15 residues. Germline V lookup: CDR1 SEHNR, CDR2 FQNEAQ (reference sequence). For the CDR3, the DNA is TGTGCCAGCAGCCCGACAGGGGGCGTAAATCAGCCCCAGCATTTT. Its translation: CASSPTGGVNQPQHF.

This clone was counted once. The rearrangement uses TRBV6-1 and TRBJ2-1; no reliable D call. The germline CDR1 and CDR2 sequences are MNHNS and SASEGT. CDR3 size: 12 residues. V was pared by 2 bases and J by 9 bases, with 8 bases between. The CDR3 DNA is TGTGCCAGCAGTGAAATTAGTGTTGAGCAGTTCTTC. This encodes CASSEISVEQFF.

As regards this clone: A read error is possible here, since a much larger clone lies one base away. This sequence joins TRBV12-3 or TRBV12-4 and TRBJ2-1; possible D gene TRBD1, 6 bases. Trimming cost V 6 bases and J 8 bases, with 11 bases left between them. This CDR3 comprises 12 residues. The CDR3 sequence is CASSLTGYEQFF. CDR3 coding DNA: TGTGCCAGCAGCCTTACAGGGTATGAGCAGTTCTTC.

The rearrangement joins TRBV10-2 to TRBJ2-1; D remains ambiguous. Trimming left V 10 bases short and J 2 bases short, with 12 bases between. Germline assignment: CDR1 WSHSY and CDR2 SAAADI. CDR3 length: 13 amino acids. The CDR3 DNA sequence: TGCGCCACCTTTTTAGTGACCTACAATGAGCAGTTCTTC. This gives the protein CATFLVTYNEQFF.

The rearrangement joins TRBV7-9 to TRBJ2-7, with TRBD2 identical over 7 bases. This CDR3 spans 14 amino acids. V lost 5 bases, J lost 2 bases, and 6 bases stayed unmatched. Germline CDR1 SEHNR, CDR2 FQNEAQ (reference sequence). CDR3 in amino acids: CASSRGTTPYEQYF. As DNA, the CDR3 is TGTGCCAGCAGCCGAGGGACTACCCCCTACGAGCAGTACTTC.

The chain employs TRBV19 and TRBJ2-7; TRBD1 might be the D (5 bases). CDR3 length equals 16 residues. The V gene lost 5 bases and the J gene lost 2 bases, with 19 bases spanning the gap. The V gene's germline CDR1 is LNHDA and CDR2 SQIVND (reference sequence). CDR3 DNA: TGTGCCAGTAGTCCATTAGGACACGAAACCGCCTACGAGCAGTACTTC. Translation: CASSPLGHETAYEQYF.

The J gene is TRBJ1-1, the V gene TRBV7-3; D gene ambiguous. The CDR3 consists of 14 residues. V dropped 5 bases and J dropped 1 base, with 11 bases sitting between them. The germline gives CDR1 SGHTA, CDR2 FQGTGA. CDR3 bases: TGTGCCAGCAGCCCTCTCTTAGGGAACACTGAAGCTTTCTTT. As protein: CASSPLLGNTEAFF.

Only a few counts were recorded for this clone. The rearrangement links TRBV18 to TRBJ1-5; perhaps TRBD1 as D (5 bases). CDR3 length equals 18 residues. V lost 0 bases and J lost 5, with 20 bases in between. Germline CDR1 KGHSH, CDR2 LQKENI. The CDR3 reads CASSPPGIFGAGDQPQHF. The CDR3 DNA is TGTGCCAGCTCACCACCGGGGATTTTCGGGGCGGGGGATCAGCCCCAGCATTTT.

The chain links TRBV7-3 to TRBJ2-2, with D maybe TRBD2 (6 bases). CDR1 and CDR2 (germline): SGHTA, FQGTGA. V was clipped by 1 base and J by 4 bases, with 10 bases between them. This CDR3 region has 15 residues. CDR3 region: CASSLIGGFTGELFF. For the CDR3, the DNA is TGTGCCAGCAGCTTAATCGGGGGTTTCACCGGGGAGCTGTTTTTT.

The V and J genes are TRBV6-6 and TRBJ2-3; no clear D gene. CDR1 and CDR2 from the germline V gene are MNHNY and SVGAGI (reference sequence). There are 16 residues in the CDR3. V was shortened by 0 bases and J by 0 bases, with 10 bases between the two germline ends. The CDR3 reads CASSYSPLPSTDTQYF. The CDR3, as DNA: TGTGCCAGCAGTTACTCTCCACTCCCTAGCACAGATACGCAGTATTTT.

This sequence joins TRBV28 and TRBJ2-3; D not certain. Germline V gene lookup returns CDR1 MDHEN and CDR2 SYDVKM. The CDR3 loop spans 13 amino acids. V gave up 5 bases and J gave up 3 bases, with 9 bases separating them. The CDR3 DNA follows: TGTGCCAGCAGTCACGGACCGACAGATACGCAGTATTTT. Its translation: CASSHGPTDTQYF.